The 5 T cell receptor beta chains below all came from one sample that was sequenced in a study of OX40 agonist ivuxolimab in advanced cancers. Method: immunoSEQ multiplex PCR; TCRdb's copy keeps in-frame clones and lacks some. The sample gives 50,000 to 65,000 clones, 82% of which show up once; around 5% is in the top ten. Sequencing was performed on CD4+ or CD8+ T cells sorted from blood, taken in a trial of the OX40 agonist ivuxolimab. The receptor set was obtained from an adult with an advanced solid tumor such as melanoma, head and neck, liver or kidney cancer.

The chain links TRBV9 to TRBJ1-1, with D uncertain. Trimming took 3 bases from V and 6 from J, leaving 12 bases between them. CDR3 length equals 13 residues. Germline V CDR1 and CDR2: SGDLS, YYNGEE. CDR3 in amino acids: CASSAYSGPEAFF. The DNA for the CDR3 is TGTGCCAGCAGCGCCTACAGCGGCCCTGAAGCTTTCTTT.

This clone showed up just a few times. The gene calls are TRBV11-1 and TRBJ2-7, with TRBD1 as a possible D gene (6 bases). The CDR3 runs 16 residues. V gave up 3 bases and J gave up 2 bases, with 17 bases separating them. CDR1 and CDR2 from the germline V gene are SGHAT and FQDESV (reference sequence). The CDR3 DNA reads TGTGCCAGCAGCTTCTCCCAGGGGAAGGTCGCCTACGAGCAGTACTTC. Protein product: CASSFSQGKVAYEQYF.

This clone appeared a few times. This CDR3 is CASSQPSGAGYGYTF. The DNA for the CDR3 is TGCGCCAGCAGTCAGCCCTCGGGGGCCGGCTATGGCTACACCTTC. The rearrangement uses TRBV23-1 and TRBJ1-2, with D possibly matching TRBD1 (6 bases). TRBV23-1 is known as an ORF, though its function is uncertain. CDR3 length: 15 residues. Trimming left V 3 bases short and J 4 bases short, with 15 bases between.

This chain links TRBV15 with TRBJ2-5; 9 bases align to TRBD1. The V gene end was trimmed by 1 base and the J gene end by 7 bases; junction bases not matched to a gene: 7. The length of the CDR3 is 15 residues. Germline loops: CDR1 LNHNV, CDR2 YYDKDF (reference sequence). The CDR3 protein is CATSRGGTGKLTQYF. The DNA for the CDR3 is TGTGCCACCAGCAGAGGTGGGACAGGGAAGTTGACCCAGTACTTC.

This clone was seen a handful of times. The chain is built from TRBV6-5 and TRBJ2-2; no definite D call. V lost 6 bases to trimming and J lost 4 bases, with 12 bases between them. The CDR3 loop spans 14 amino acids. The germline gives CDR1 MNHEY, CDR2 SVGAGI. Written as DNA, the CDR3 is TGTGCCAGCAGAGATAACTTCGCCACCGGGGAGCTGTTTTTT. Its protein product is CASRDNFATGELFF.